The clone carrying this TCR beta chain came up once. Antigen unknown. In germline, CDR1 is MNHEY, CDR2 SMNVEV (reference sequence). V dropped 6 bases and J dropped 5; count of bases not matched to a gene: 5. This CDR3 is 14 amino acids long. TCRdb's copy holds only in-frame clones and misses some; the assay was immunoSEQ multiplex PCR. The sample lists around 100,000 clones, more than 85% occurring once. This record comes from a study of siplizumab effects on memory and regulatory T cells. Study findings and constraints: Alloreactive CD4+ clones that could be mapped were on average 68.8% Treg-derived with siplizumab, against roughly 27% in controls. Siplizumab led to significantly less abundant alloreactive sequences that could be traced back to unstimulated CD4+ memory cells. Suppression by proliferating Tregs derived from siplizumab cultures was not verified. Solely a minor proportion of alloreactive clones could be assigned to unstimulated subsets.

The gene calls are TRBV27 and TRBJ2-5; 11 bases match TRBD2. This sequence was found in a human donor in good health. Sequenced input: CD4+ T cells sorted from blood. CDR3 sequence (DNA): TGTGCCAGCAGATTGGGACTAGCGGTGGAGACCCAGTACTTC. Encoded protein: CASRLGLAVETQYF.